This TCR beta chain is from a study of T cell repertoires in cytomegalovirus infection. At the level of the study: In public TCR beta signatures, there were indications of both CMV infection and matching HLA type. The study, taken as a whole, reports: Predominance within the ex vivo response was attributable to HLA-C-restricted CMV-specific TCR beta clonotypes. Summed public TCR beta family frequency identified CMV carriers bearing the relevant HLA.

The CDR3 is 12 residues long. Trimming took off 3 bases at V and 0 bases at J, with 6 bases between the two ends. From germline, CDR1 is DFQATT and CDR2 SNEGSKA (reference sequence). A few counts support this clonotype. The antigen remains undetermined. TCRdb fed the reads into MiXCR, producing one record per CDR3 protein. This table has under 350,000 distinct CDR3 sequences, about a tenth appearing once. The source material was PBMCs. The V and J genes are TRBV20-1 and TRBJ2-7; D uncertain. The clonotype comes from a human donor in good health (CMV status not recorded). Some clones in this sample may be carry-over from other donors' samples. The chain's CDR3 is CSARESSYEQYF. CDR3 nucleotides: TGCAGTGCTAGGGAGAGCTCCTACGAGCAGTACTTC.